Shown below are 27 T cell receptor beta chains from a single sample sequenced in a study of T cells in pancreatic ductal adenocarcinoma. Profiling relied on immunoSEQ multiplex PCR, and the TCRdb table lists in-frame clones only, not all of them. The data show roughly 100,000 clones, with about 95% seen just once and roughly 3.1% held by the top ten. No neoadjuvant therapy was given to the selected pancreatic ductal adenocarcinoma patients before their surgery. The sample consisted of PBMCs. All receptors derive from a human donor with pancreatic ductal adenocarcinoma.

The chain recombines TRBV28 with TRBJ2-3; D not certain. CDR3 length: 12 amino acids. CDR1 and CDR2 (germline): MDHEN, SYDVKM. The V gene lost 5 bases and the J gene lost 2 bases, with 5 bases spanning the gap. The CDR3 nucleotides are TGTGCCAGCAGTCCCAACACAGATACGCAGTATTTT. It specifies CASSPNTDTQYF.

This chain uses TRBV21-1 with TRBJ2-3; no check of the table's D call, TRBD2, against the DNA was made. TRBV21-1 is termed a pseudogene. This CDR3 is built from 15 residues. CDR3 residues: CASSKCPLPADTQYF. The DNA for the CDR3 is TGTGCCAGCAGCAAATGCCCTCTCCCGGCAGATACGCAGTATTTT.

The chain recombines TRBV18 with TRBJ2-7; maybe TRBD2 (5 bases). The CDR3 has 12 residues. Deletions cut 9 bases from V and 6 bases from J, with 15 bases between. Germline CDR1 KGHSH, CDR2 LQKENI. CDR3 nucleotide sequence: TGTGCCAGTAACCCCGAACGGGGCGAGCAGTACTTC. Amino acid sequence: CASNPERGEQYF.

CDR3 residues: CASSPGTETNYGYTF. In DNA form, the CDR3 reads TGTGCCAGCAGCCCCGGGACAGAGACAAACTATGGCTACACCTTC. The rearrangement joins TRBV28 to TRBJ1-2, with TRBD1 matching over 7 bases. Germline V gene lookup returns CDR1 MDHEN and CDR2 SYDVKM. This CDR3 spans 15 amino acids. V was clipped by 6 bases and J by 2 bases; unmatched bases: 9.

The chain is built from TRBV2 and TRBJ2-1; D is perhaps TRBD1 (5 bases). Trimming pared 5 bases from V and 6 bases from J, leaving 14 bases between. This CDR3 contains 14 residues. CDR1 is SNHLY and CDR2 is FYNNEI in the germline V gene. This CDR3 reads CASSMFWGGNEQFF. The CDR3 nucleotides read TGTGCCAGCAGTATGTTTTGGGGCGGCAATGAGCAGTTCTTC.

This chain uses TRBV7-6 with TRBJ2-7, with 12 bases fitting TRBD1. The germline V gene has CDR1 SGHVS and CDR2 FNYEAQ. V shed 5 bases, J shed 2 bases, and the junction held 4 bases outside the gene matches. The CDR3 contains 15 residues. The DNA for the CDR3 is TGTGCCAGCAGCCCCGGGACAGGGGGCGCCTACGAGCAGTACTTC. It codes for CASSPGTGGAYEQYF.

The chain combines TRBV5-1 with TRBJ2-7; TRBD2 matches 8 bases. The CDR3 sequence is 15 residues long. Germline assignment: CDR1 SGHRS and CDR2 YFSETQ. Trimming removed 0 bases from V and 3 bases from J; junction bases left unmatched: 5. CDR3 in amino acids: CASSLEAGGFYEQYF. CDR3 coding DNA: TGCGCCAGCAGCTTGGAGGCGGGAGGTTTCTACGAGCAGTACTTC.

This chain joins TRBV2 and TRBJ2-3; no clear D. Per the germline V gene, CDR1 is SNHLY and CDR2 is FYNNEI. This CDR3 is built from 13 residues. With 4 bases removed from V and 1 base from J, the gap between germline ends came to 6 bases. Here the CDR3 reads CASSVEGTDTQYF. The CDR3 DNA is TGTGCCAGCAGTGTTGAGGGCACAGATACGCAGTATTTT.

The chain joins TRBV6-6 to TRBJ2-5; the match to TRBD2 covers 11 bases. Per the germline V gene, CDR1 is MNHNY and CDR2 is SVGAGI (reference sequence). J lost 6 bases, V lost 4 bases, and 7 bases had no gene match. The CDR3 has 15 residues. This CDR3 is CASSLLAGDEKTQYF. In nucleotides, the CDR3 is TGTGCCAGCAGTTTACTAGCGGGAGATGAAAAGACCCAGTACTTC.

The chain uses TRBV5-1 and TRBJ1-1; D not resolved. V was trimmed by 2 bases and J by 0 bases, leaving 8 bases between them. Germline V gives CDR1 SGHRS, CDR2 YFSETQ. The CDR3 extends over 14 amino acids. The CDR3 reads CASSLLAMNTEAFF. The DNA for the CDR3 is TGCGCCAGCAGCTTACTCGCGATGAACACTGAAGCTTTCTTT.

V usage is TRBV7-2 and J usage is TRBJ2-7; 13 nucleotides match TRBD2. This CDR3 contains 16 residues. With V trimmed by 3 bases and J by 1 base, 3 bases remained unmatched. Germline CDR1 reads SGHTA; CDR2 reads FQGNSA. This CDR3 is CASSLPGLAGSYEQYF. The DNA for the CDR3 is TGTGCCAGCAGCTTGCCGGGACTAGCGGGGTCCTACGAGCAGTACTTC.

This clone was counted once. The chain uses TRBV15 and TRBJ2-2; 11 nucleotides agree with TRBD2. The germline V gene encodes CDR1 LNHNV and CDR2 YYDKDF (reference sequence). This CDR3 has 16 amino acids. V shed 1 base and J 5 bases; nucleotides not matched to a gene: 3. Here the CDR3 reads CATSRGLAGWTGELFF. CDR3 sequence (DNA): TGTGCCACCAGCAGAGGACTAGCGGGATGGACCGGGGAGCTGTTTTTT. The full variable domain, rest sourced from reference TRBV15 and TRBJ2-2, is DAMVIQNPRYQVTQFGKPVTLSCSQTLNHNVMYWYQQKSSQAPKLLFHYYDKDFNNEADTPDNFQSRRPNTSFCFLDIRSPGLGDTAMYLCATSRGLAGWTGELFFGEGSRLTVL.

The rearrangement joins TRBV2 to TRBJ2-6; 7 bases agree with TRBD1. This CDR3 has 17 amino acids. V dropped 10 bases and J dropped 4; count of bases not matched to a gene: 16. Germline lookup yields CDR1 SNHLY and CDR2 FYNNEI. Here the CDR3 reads CATTPLQGLEGANVLTF. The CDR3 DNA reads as TGTGCCACCACCCCCCTACAGGGGTTAGAAGGGGCCAACGTCCTGACTTTC.

The CDR3 DNA is TGTGCCAGCATCCCTCGACAGGGGGACACCGGGGAGCTGTTTTTT. It translates to CASIPRQGDTGELFF. The rearrangement links TRBV7-8 to TRBJ2-2; 9 nucleotides align to TRBD1. Per germline, CDR1 SGHVS and CDR2 FQNEAQ. The CDR3 has 15 residues. The junction had 6 bases not matched to a gene; V was cut back by 7 bases and J by 3 bases.

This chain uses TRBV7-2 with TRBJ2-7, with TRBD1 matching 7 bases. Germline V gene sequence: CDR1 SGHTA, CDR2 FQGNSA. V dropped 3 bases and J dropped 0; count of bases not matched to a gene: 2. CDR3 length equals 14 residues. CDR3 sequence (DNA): TGTGCCAGCAGCTTGACAGGGATCTCCTACGAGCAGTACTTC. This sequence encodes CASSLTGISYEQYF.

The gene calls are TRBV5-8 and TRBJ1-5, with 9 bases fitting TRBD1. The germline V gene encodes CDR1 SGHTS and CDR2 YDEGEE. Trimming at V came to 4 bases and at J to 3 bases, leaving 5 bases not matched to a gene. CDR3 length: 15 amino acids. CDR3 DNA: TGTGCCAGCAGCGGTGGGACAGGGTTCAATCAGCCCCAGCATTTT. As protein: CASSGGTGFNQPQHF.

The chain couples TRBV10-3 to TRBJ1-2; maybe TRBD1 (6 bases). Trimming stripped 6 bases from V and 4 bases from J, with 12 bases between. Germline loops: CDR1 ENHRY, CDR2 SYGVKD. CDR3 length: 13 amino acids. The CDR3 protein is CAIRETGIYGYTF. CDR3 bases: TGTGCCATCAGGGAAACAGGGATCTATGGCTACACCTTC.

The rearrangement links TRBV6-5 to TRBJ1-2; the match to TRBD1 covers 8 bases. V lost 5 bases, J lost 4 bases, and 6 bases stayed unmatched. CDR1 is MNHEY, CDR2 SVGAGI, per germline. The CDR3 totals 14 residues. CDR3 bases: TGTGCCAGCAGTCCTCCGGGACAGGTCTATGGCTACACCTTC. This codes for CASSPPGQVYGYTF.

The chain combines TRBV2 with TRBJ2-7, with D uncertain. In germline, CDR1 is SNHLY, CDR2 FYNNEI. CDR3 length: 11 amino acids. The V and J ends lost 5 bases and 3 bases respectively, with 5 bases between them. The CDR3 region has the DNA TGTGCCAGCAGTCCACTCTACGAGCAGTACTTC. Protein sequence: CASSPLYEQYF.

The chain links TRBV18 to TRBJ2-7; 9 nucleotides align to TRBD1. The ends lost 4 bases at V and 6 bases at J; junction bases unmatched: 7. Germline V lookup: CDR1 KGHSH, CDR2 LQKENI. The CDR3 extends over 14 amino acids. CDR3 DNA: TGTGCCAGCTCACTAACCGGGACAGGGACCGAGCAGTACTTC. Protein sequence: CASSLTGTGTEQYF. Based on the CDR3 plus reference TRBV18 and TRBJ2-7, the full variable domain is NAGVMQNPRHLVRRRGQEARLRCSPMKGHSHVYWYRQLPEEGLKFMVYLQKENIIDESGMPKERFSAEFPKEGPSILRIQQVVRGDSAAYFCASSLTGTGTEQYFGPGTRLTVT.

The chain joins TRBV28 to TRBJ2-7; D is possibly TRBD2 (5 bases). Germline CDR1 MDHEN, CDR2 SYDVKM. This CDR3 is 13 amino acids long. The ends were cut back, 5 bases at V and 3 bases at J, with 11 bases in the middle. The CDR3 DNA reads TGTGCCAGCAGTCTAGGAGGTCGCTACGAGCAGTACTTC. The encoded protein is CASSLGGRYEQYF.

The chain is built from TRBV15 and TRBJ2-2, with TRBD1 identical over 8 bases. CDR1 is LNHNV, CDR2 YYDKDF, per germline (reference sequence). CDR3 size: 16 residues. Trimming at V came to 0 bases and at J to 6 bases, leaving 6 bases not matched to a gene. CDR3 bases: TGTGCCACCAGCAGAGACGGACAGGGACGTGCCGGGGAGCTGTTTTTT. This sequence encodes CATSRDGQGRAGELFF.

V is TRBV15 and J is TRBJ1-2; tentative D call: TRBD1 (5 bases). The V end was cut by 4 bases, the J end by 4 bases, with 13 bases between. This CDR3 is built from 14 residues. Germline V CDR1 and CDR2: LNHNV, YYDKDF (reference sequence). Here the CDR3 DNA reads TGTGCCACCAGCAAGGCTGGTGGGGCCTATGGCTACACCTTC. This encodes CATSKAGGAYGYTF. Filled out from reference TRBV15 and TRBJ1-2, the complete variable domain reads DAMVIQNPRYQVTQFGKPVTLSCSQTLNHNVMYWYQQKSSQAPKLLFHYYDKDFNNEADTPDNFQSRRPNTSFCFLDIRSPGLGDTAMYLCATSKAGGAYGYTFGSGTRLTVV.

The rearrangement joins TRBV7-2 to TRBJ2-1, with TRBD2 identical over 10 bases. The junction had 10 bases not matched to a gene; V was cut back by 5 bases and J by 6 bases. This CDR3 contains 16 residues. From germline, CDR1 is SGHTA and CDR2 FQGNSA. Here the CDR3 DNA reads TGTGCCAGCAGCACTGGACCTAGCGGGAGTCTCAATGAGCAGTTCTTC. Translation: CASSTGPSGSLNEQFF.

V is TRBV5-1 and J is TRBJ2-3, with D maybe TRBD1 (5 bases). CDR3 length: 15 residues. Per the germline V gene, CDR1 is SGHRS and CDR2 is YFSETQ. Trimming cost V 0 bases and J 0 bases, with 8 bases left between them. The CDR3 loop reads CASSLGQGSTDTQYF. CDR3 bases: TGCGCCAGCAGCTTGGGCCAGGGCAGCACAGATACGCAGTATTTT. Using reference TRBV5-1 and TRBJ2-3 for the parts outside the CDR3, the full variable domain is KAGVTQTPRYLIKTRGQQVTLSCSPISGHRSVSWYQQTPGQGLQFLFEYFSETQRNKGNFPGRFSGRQFSNSRSEMNVSTLELGDSALYLCASSLGQGSTDTQYFGPGTRLTVL.

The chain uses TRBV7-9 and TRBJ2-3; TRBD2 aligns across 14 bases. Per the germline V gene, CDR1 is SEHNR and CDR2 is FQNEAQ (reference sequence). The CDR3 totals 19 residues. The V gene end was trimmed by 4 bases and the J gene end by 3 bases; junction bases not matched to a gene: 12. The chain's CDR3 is CASSYLPGLAGGETDTQYF. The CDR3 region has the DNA TGTGCCAGCAGCTACCTCCCTGGACTAGCGGGAGGAGAAACAGATACGCAGTATTTT.

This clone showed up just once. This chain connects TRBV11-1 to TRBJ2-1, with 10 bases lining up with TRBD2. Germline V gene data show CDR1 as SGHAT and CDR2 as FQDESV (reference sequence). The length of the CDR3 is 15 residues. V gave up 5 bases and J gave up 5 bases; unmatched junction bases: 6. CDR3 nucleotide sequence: TGTGCCAGCAGCCAGGGTCTAGCGGGGGACAATGAGCAGTTCTTC. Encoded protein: CASSQGLAGDNEQFF.